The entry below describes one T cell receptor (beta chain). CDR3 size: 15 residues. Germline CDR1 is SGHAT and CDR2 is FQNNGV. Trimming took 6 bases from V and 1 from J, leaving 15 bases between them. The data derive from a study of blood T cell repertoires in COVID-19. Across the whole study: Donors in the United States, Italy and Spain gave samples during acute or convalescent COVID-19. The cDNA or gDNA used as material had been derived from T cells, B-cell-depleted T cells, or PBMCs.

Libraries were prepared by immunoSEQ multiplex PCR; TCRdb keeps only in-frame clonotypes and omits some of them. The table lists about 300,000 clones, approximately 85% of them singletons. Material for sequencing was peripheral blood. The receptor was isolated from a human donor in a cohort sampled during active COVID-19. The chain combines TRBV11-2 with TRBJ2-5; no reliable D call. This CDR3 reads CASRPGFLLQETQYF. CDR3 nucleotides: TGTGCCAGCAGGCCAGGCTTTCTACTCCAAGAGACCCAGTACTTC. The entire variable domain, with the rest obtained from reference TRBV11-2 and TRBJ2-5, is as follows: EAGVAQSPRYKIIEKRQSVAFWCNPISGHATLYWYQQILGQGPKLLIQFQNNGVVDDSQLPKDRFSAERLKGVDSTLKIQPAKLEDSAVYLCASRPGFLLQETQYFGPGTRLLVL.